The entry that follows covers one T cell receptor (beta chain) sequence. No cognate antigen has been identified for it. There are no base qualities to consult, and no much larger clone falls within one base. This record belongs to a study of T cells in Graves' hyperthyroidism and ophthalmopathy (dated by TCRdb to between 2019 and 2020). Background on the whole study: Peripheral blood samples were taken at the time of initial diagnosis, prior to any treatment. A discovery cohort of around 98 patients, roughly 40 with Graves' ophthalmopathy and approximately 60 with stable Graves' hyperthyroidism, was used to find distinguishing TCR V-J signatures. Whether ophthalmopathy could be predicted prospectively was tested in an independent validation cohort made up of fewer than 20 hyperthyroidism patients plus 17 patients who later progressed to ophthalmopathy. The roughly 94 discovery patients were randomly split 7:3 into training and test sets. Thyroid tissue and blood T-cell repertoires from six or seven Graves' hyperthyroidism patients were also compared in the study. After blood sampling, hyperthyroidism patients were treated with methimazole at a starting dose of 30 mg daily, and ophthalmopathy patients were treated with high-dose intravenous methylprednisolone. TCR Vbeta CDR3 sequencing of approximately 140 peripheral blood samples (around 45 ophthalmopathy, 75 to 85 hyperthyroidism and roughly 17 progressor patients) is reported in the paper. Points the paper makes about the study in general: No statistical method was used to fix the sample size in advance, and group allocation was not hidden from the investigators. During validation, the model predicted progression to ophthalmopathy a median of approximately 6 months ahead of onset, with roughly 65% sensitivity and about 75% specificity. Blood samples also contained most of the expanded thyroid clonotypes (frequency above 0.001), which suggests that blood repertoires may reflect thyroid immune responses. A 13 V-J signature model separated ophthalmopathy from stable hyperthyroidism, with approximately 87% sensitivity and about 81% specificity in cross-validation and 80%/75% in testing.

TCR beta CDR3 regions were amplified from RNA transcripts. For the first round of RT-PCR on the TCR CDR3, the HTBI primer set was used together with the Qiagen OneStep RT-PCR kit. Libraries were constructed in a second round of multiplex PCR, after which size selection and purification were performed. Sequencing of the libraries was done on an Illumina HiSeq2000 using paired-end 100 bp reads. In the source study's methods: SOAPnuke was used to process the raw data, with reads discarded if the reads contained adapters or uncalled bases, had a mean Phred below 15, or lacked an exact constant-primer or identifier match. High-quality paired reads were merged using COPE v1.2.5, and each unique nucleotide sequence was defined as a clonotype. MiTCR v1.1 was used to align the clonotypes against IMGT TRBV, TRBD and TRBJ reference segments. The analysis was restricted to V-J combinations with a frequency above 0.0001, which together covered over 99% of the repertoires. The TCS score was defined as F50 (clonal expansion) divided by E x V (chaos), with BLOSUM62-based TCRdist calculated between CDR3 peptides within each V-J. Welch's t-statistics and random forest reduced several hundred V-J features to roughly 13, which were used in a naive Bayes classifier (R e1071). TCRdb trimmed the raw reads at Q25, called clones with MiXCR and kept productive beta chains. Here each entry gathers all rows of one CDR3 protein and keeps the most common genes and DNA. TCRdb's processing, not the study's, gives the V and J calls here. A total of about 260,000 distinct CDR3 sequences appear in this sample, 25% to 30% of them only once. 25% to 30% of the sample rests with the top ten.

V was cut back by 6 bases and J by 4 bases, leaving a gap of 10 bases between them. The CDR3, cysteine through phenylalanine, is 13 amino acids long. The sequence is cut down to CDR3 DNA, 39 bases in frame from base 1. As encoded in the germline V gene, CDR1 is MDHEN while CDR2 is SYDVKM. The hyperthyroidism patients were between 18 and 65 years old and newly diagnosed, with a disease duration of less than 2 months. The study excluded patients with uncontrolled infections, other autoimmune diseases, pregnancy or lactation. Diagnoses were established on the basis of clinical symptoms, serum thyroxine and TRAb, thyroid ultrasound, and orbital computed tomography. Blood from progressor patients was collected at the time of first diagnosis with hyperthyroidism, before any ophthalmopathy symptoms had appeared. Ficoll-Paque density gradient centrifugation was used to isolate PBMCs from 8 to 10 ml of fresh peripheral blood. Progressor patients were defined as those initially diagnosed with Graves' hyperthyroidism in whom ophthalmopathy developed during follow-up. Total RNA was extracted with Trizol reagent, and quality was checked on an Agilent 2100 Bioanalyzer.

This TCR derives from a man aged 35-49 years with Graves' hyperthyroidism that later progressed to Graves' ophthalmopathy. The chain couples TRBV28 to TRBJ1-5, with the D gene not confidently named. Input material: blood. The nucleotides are TGTGCCAGCAGGAACGGGGAAAATCAGCCCCAGCATTTT. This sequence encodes CASRNGENQPQHF. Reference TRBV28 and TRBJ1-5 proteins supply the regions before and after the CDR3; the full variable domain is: DVKVTQSSRYLVKRTGEKVFLECVQDMDHENMFWYRQDPGLGLRLIYFSYDVKMKEKGDIPEGYSVSREKKERFSLILESASTNQTSMYLCASRNGENQPQHFGDGTRLSIL.